Sequencing of this T cell receptor (beta chain) was carried out in a study of blood T cell repertoires in COVID-19. About the study: Acute and convalescent COVID-19 samples came from the United States, Italy and Spain.

Germline V gene lookup returns CDR1 SQVTM and CDR2 ANQGSEA. With V trimmed by 7 bases and J by 2 bases, 5 bases remained unmatched. The CDR3 is made up of 14 amino acids. This clone occurred a few times. Source study methods: Nucleated cell counts were estimated from reference gene primer amplification. TCRdb's table, derived via immunoSEQ multiplex PCR, lists solely in-frame clones and lacks some. V and J calls and clone size are given by that table; D and trimming were obtained from the DNA. The data hold about 240,000 clones, with over 75% observed a single time. The material sequenced was peripheral blood. V usage is TRBV29-1 and J usage is TRBJ2-3; 11 bases map to TRBD2. This clonotype originated in a man younger than 45 who had recovered from COVID-19. CDR3: CSGASGGITDTQYF. CDR3 DNA sequence: TGCAGCGGGGCTAGCGGGGGGATCACAGATACGCAGTATTTT.